The clone carrying this T cell receptor beta chain was detected a few times. Its antigen is still unknown. The CDR3 contains 15 residues. The V and J ends lost 3 bases and 2 bases respectively, with 16 bases between them. The germline gives CDR1 DFQATT, CDR2 SNEGSKA (reference sequence). The data stem from a study of T-cell memory formation after mild COVID-19. Whole-study context: Largely, TCR clusters stayed within a single donor.

Whole-study results and caveats: Second-wave clones peaking on day 37 lacked confirmed SARS-CoV-2 specificity. CD4+ contracting clones were found mainly in CM and EM, and CD8+ ones in EMRA.

cDNA libraries for TCR alpha and TCR beta, carrying sample barcodes and UMIs, came from 5'RACE with constant-segment primers. TCRdb fed the 5' RACE reads into MiXCR, producing one record per CDR3 protein. The sample has about 400,000 distinct CDR3 sequences, over 15% seen once. The rearrangement links TRBV20-1 to TRBJ2-5, with TRBD1 as a possible D gene (6 bases). This receptor was identified in a man younger than 30 who had mild COVID-19 (a few samples of this study predate the infection). Cell type and time point are not known. Sequencing was carried out using PBMCs or a T cell subset sorted from them (not recorded which). The CDR3 sequence: CSASKTGIEQETQYF. The CDR3 region has the DNA TGCAGTGCTAGCAAAACAGGGATCGAACAAGAGACCCAGTACTTC.